The 20 T cell receptor beta chains listed next were all sequenced from one sample in a study of metastatic and nonmetastatic thyroid tumors. Via MiXCR, TCRdb re-called the PCR reads. The sample comprises some 25,000 clones, just under 15% of which are singletons, and about 3.3% rests with the top ten. Ahead of thyroid surgery, no patient had received treatment of any kind. The source material was blood. All receptors come from a female donor with papillary thyroid cancer or a benign thyroid nodule (not recorded which). Some clones in this sample may be carry-over from other donors' samples.

This clone was seen ten or more times. The V gene is TRBV19, the J gene TRBJ1-5, with TRBD1 matching 8 bases. The CDR3 runs 16 residues. Germline V gives CDR1 LNHDA, CDR2 SQIVND (reference sequence). Germline trimming cut 1 base from V and 3 bases from J; bases unmatched to any gene: 5. CDR3 bases: TGTGCCAGTAGTATAGTAGGACAGGGAAACAATCAGCCCCAGCATTTT. Translated, it gives CASSIVGQGNNQPQHF.

The rearrangement links TRBV3-1 to TRBJ2-7; TRBD2 matches 8 bases. The length of the CDR3 is 16 residues. In germline, CDR1 is LGHDT, CDR2 YNNKEL (reference sequence). Unmatched junction bases numbered 18, after V lost 5 bases and J lost 9 bases. CDR3 DNA: TGTGCCAGCAGCGCAACGGGTAGCGGGATACTACGAGGGCAGTACTTC. It encodes CASSATGSGILRGQYF.

The table lists this clone with many counts. V and J are TRBV20-1 and TRBJ1-1, with TRBD1 as a possible D gene (5 bases). V dropped 6 bases and J dropped 0 bases, with 11 bases sitting between them. Germline V gene sequence: CDR1 DFQATT, CDR2 SNEGSKA (reference sequence). The CDR3 covers 13 residues. CDR3 bases: TGCAGTGCCAGACAGCCAATGAACACTGAAGCTTTCTTT. This sequence encodes CSARQPMNTEAFF.

This clone showed up just once. V is TRBV20-1 and J is TRBJ1-5; a weak D match, TRBD1 (6 bases). Germline V gives CDR1 DFQATT, CDR2 SNEGSKA (reference sequence). The CDR3 covers 13 residues. The CDR3 sequence: CNARVTGTQPQHF. The CDR3 DNA follows: TGCAATGCCAGAGTCACAGGGACCCAGCCCCAGCATTTT.

The table lists this clone with many counts. The gene calls are TRBV14 and TRBJ2-7; a possible D gene is TRBD1 (6 bases). V shed 3 bases and J shed 5 bases, with 14 bases lying between them. CDR3 length: 14 amino acids. Per germline, CDR1 SGHDN and CDR2 FVKESK. The CDR3 DNA follows: TGTGCCAGCAGCCAGAACCGGGACAAAAACGAGCAGTACTTC. It encodes CASSQNRDKNEQYF. The full variable domain, its missing parts supplied by reference TRBV14 and TRBJ2-7, is EAGVTQFPSHSVIEKGQTVTLRCDPISGHDNLYWYRRVMGKEIKFLLHFVKESKQDESGMPNNRFLAERTGGTYSTLKVQPAELEDSGVYFCASSQNRDKNEQYFGPGTRLTVT.

A word on this clone: The junction and the germline gene differ at one end; a read error may be behind it. The rearrangement uses TRBV6-1 and TRBJ2-2; D may be TRBD2 (6 bases). The CDR3 is 12 amino acids. Germline lookup yields CDR1 MNHNS and CDR2 SASEGT. CDR3 sequence (DNA): TGTGCCACCGCGGGGAACACAGGGGAGCTGTTTTTT. This codes for CATAGNTGELFF.

By frequency in the sample, this clone is medium-sized. The chain carries TRBV13 and TRBJ2-7; 8 bases are shared with TRBD2. Trimming removed 0 bases from V and 3 bases from J; junction bases left unmatched: 7. The CDR3 has 16 residues. In germline, CDR1 is PRHDT, CDR2 FYEKMQ (reference sequence). CDR3 DNA: TGTGCCAGCAGCTTAGGGCGCGGCGGGGGGAACTACGAGCAGTACTTC. It specifies CASSLGRGGGNYEQYF.

By its share, this clone is medium-sized. The V gene is TRBV18, the J gene TRBJ2-7; 7 nucleotides align to TRBD2. Germline V CDR1 and CDR2: KGHSH, LQKENI. CDR3 length: 15 amino acids. V dropped 2 bases and J dropped 2; count of bases not matched to a gene: 6. The CDR3 DNA is TGTGCCAGCTCACCAAGGCTAGCGGCCACCTACGAGCAGTACTTC. Amino acid sequence: CASSPRLAATYEQYF.

V and J are TRBV28 and TRBJ2-1; the match to TRBD1 covers 7 bases. The V gene end was trimmed by 3 bases and the J gene end by 8 bases; junction bases not matched to a gene: 10. Germline V gives CDR1 MDHEN, CDR2 SYDVKM. There are 15 residues in the CDR3. CDR3 coding DNA: TGTGCCAGCAGTTTCCTGGGACAGTGGGCGCATGAGCAGTTCTTC. It specifies CASSFLGQWAHEQFF.

The chain employs TRBV20-1 and TRBJ1-1; D is perhaps TRBD1 (5 bases). Looked up from germline, CDR1 is DFQATT and CDR2 is SNEGSKA (reference sequence). V was cut by 6 bases and J by 1 base, with 12 bases left in between. The CDR3 contains 13 residues. The CDR3 protein is CSASTGRNTEAFF. The DNA of the CDR3 is TGCAGTGCCTCGACGGGGCGGAACACTGAAGCTTTCTTT.

In its sample, this clone was seen many times. At one boundary the junction diverges from the germline segment, which might be a read error. This chain links TRBV6-5 with TRBJ1-2, with no clear D. The germline V gene has CDR1 MNHEY and CDR2 SVGAGI. The CDR3 has 14 residues. CDR3 DNA: TGTGCCAGCAGTTATACGGGGAGTAACCATGGCTACACCTTC. Translated: CASSYTGSNHGYTF.

This clone was counted ten times or more. The chain uses TRBV7-3 and TRBJ2-2; D gene ambiguous. V was pared by 1 base and J by 0 bases, with 6 bases between. CDR3 length: 15 amino acids. Germline V gene lookup returns CDR1 SGHTA and CDR2 FQGTGA. The CDR3 loop reads CASSLSGPNTGELFF. CDR3 DNA: TGTGCCAGCAGCTTAAGCGGTCCGAACACCGGGGAGCTGTTTTTT. The complete variable domain, with remaining parts taken from reference TRBV7-3 and TRBJ2-2, reads GAGVSQTPSNKVTEKGKYVELRCDPISGHTALYWYRQSLGQGPEFLIYFQGTGAADDSGLPNDRFFAVRPEGSVSTLKIQRTERGDSAVYLCASSLSGPNTGELFFGEGSRLTVL.

Within the sample, this clone is medium-sized (0.01 to 0.1%). The J gene is TRBJ2-7, the V gene TRBV6-1; D might be TRBD2 (6 bases). Trimming removed 0 bases at V and 4 bases at J, with 13 bases between. The V gene's germline CDR1 is MNHNS and CDR2 SASEGT. This CDR3 spans 15 amino acids. CDR3 coding DNA: TGTGCCAGCAGTGAAGCGTCGGGGACTCGATACGAGCAGTACTTC. Protein sequence: CASSEASGTRYEQYF.

The table lists this clone with many counts. DNA for the CDR3: TGTGCCAGCAGTTTCGAGGGGACAGGGGGCACAGATACGCAGTATTTT. Its translation: CASSFEGTGGTDTQYF. V gene TRBV12-3 or TRBV12-4 combines with J gene TRBJ2-3; 10 bases align to TRBD1. This CDR3 comprises 16 residues. J gave up 1 base and V 3 bases, and 4 bases lay outside the gene matches.

Ten or more counts support this clone. The CDR3 region is CASSDLTGGADEKLFF. DNA of the CDR3: TGTGCCAGCAGCGACCTTACAGGGGGCGCTGATGAAAAACTGTTTTTT. The chain joins TRBV6-1 to TRBJ1-4; the match to TRBD1 covers 9 bases. The CDR3 is 16 amino acids. Germline V gives CDR1 MNHNS, CDR2 SASEGT. V lost 6 bases and J lost 6; bases outside the gene matches: 11.

The chain joins TRBV5-1 to TRBJ1-1, with D possibly matching TRBD1 (6 bases). Germline V gives CDR1 SGHRS, CDR2 YFSETQ. CDR3 length: 15 amino acids. Trimming stripped 0 bases from V and 5 bases from J, with 14 bases between. CDR3 sequence reads: CASSLDRGAGTEAFF. As DNA, the CDR3 is TGCGCCAGCAGCTTGGATCGGGGGGCAGGAACTGAAGCTTTCTTT.

This clone showed up many times. The sample contains more than one DNA sequence encoding this CDR3. The V gene is TRBV5-6, the J gene TRBJ1-5, with D possibly TRBD1 on 5 matching bases. Trimming removed 4 bases from V and 7 bases from J, with 21 bases in between. Germline CDR1 is SGHDT and CDR2 is YYEEEE. CDR3 length equals 16 residues. This CDR3 reads CASSHTGSGRHQPQHF. CDR3 sequence (DNA): TGTGCCAGCAGCCATACGGGGTCAGGGAGACACCAGCCCCAGCATTTT.

In its sample, this clone was seen many times. The chain uses TRBV7-2 and TRBJ2-1; 7 bases are a match to TRBD2. Germline V gene lookup returns CDR1 SGHTA and CDR2 FQGNSA. J gave up 9 bases and V 0 bases, and 5 bases lay outside the gene matches. The CDR3 has 14 residues. This chain's CDR3 is CASSLAGLAAEQFF. CDR3 in DNA: TGTGCCAGCAGCTTAGCAGGCCTAGCGGCTGAGCAGTTCTTC.

The gene calls are TRBV6-1 and TRBJ2-3; D is possibly TRBD2 (7 bases). Trimming cost V 5 bases and J 3 bases, with 15 bases left between them. This CDR3 spans 15 amino acids. Germline values: CDR1 MNHNS, CDR2 SASEGT. The CDR3 here is CASSPWGGQTDTQYF. For the CDR3, the DNA is TGTGCCAGCAGTCCGTGGGGGGGGCAGACAGATACGCAGTATTTT.

The V gene is TRBV4-3, the J gene TRBJ1-1, with D hard to call. Trimming shortened V by 1 base and J by 2 bases, and 17 bases separated the two germline ends. Germline-derived CDR1 and CDR2 are LGHNA and YSLEER. The CDR3 totals 17 residues. CDR3 amino acids: CASSQATGGITNTEAFF. As DNA, the CDR3 is TGCGCCAGCAGCCAAGCGACTGGAGGGATCACCAACACTGAAGCTTTCTTT.